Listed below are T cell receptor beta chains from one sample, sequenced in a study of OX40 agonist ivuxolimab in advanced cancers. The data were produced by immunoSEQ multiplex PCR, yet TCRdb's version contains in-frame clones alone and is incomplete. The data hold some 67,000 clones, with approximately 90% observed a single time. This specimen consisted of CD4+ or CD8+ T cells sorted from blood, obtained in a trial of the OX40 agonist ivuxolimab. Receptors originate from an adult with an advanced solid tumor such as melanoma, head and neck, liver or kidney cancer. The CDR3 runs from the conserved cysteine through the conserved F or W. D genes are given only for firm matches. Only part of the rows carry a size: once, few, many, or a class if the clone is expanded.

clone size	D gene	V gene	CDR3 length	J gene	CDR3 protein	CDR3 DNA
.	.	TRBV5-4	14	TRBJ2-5	CASSLREGQETQYF	TGTGCCAGCAGCTTAAGGGAAGGCCAAGAGACCCAGTACTTC
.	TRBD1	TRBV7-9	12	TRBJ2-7	CASSQGAYEQYF	TGTGCCAGCAGCCAGGGGGCCTACGAGCAGTACTTC
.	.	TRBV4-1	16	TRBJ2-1	CASSQDLGTGGNEQFF	TGCGCCAGCAGCCAAGATCTGGGTACAGGAGGCAATGAGCAGTTCTTC
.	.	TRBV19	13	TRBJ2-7	CASSYSPIYEQYF	TGTGCCAGTAGTTATTCCCCCATCTACGAGCAGTACTTC
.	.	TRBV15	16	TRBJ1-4	CATSHLKGVTNEKLFF	TGTGCCACCAGCCACCTCAAGGGTGTAACTAATGAAAAACTGTTTTTT
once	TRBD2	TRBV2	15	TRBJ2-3	CASRPTSGPTDTQYF	TGTGCCAGCAGGCCCACTAGCGGACCCACAGATACGCAGTATTTT
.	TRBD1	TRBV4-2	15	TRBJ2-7	CASSQPGQGSYEQYF	TGTGCCAGCAGCCAGCCGGGACAGGGCTCCTACGAGCAGTACTTC
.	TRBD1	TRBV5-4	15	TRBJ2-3	CASKLSDRGLDTQYF	TGTGCCAGCAAATTAAGTGACAGGGGGCTCGATACGCAGTATTTT
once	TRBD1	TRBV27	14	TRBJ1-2	CASSSLTGGGGYTF	TGTGCCAGCAGTTCGTTGACAGGGGGTGGAGGCTACACCTTC
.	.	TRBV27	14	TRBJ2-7	CASSIKSGSYEQYF	TGTGCCAGCAGCATAAAATCCGGCTCCTACGAGCAGTACTTC
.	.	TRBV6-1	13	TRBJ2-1	CASGRSSYNEQFF	TGTGCCAGCGGGAGGAGCTCCTACAATGAGCAGTTCTTC
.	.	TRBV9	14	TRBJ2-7	CASSVGVNSYEQYF	TGTGCCAGCAGCGTAGGCGTGAACTCCTACGAGCAGTACTTC
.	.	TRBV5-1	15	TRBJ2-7	CASSLDGTGLYEQYF	TGCGCCAGCAGCCTAGATGGGACCGGATTATACGAGCAGTACTTC
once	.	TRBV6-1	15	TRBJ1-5	CASSGLYMSNQPQHF	TGTGCCAGCAGTGGCCTGTATATGAGCAATCAGCCCCAGCATTTT
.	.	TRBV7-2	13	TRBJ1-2	CASSLGGAYGYTF	TGTGCCAGCAGCTTAGGGGGGGCGTATGGCTACACCTTC
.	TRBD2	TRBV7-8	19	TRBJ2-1	CASRQSRLAGGRFGDEQFF	TGTGCCAGCAGACAATCGCGACTAGCGGGAGGGAGATTCGGCGATGAGCAGTTCTTC
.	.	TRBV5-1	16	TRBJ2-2	CASSFSIQNRAGELFF	TGCGCCAGCAGCTTCTCCATCCAAAACAGGGCCGGGGAGCTGTTTTTT
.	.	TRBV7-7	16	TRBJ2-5	CASSLGRTVRGETQYF	TGTGCCAGCAGCTTAGGGAGGACAGTCCGAGGGGAGACCCAGTACTTC
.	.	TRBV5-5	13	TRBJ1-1	CASSLQARTEAFF	TGTGCCAGCAGCTTACAGGCTCGCACTGAAGCTTTCTTT
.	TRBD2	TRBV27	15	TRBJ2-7	CASSPHSGSSYEQYF	TGTGCCAGCAGCCCACATAGCGGGAGCTCCTACGAGCAGTACTTC
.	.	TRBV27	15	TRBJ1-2	CASRPATYGIFGYTF	TGTGCCAGCAGACCCGCGACTTACGGGATCTTTGGCTACACCTTC
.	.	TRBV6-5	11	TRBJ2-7	CASRHGREQYF	TGTGCCAGCAGGCATGGACGCGAGCAGTACTTC
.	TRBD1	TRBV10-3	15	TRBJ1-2	CAIRIGQGQNYGYTF	TGTGCCATCAGAATCGGACAGGGGCAAAACTATGGCTACACCTTC
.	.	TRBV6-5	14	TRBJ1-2	CASSYYSGDYGYTF	TGTGCCAGCAGTTACTATTCAGGGGACTATGGCTACACCTTC
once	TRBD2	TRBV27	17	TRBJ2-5	CASSHTGTSEREETQYF	TGTGCCAGCAGTCACACCGGGACTAGCGAAAGAGAAGAGACCCAGTACTTC
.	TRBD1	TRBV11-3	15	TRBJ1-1	CASSADRGRRSEAFF	TGTGCCAGCAGCGCCGACAGGGGGCGAAGGTCTGAAGCTTTCTTT
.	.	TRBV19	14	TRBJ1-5	CASSMAVSNQPQHF	TGTGCCAGTAGTATGGCCGTATCCAATCAGCCCCAGCATTTT
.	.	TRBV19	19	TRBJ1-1	CASSIFGNAPGQANTEAFF	TGTGCCAGTAGTATATTTGGGAACGCGCCGGGACAAGCGAACACTGAAGCTTTCTTT
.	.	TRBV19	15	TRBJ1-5	CASTKVRDGYQPQHF	TGTGCCAGTACTAAAGTCCGGGACGGATATCAGCCCCAGCATTTT
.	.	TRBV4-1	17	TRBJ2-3	CASSHSRRGASTDTQYF	TGCGCCAGCAGCCACAGTCGACGCGGGGCTAGCACAGATACGCAGTATTTT
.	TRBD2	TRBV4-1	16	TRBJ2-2	CASSQEGTRVGGELFF	TGCGCCAGCAGCCAAGAGGGGACTAGAGTAGGCGGGGAGCTGTTTTTT
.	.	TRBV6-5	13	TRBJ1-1	CASSYSRDTEAFF	TGTGCCAGCAGTTACTCGCGGGATACTGAAGCTTTCTTT
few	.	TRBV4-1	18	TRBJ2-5	CASSQDFAWGRGQETQYF	TGCGCCAGCAGCCAAGATTTTGCGTGGGGCCGGGGGCAAGAGACCCAGTACTTC
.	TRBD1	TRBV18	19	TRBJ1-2	CASSPVTGATGAANYGYTF	TGTGCCAGCTCACCCGTCACTGGGGCGACAGGGGCTGCGAACTATGGCTACACCTTC
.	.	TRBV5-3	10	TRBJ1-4	CARSGEKLFF	TGTGCCAGGTCCGGAGAAAAACTGTTTTTT
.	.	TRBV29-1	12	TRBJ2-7	CSVRSRWEEQYF	TGCAGCGTTCGGAGTAGGTGGGAGGAGCAGTACTTC
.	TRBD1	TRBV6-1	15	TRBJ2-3	CASSPLWGQGDTQYF	TGTGCCAGCAGCCCCCTTTGGGGACAGGGTGATACGCAGTATTTT
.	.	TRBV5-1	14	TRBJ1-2	CASSLERANYGYTF	TGCGCCAGCAGCTTGGAACGAGCTAACTATGGCTACACCTTC
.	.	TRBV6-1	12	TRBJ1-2	CASSEGSYGYTF	TGTGCCAGCAGTGAGGGCAGCTATGGCTACACCTTC
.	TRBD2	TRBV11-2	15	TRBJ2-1	CASSRETSGSNEQFF	TGTGCCAGCAGCCGTGAGACTAGCGGGTCAAATGAGCAGTTCTTC
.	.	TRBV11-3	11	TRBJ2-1	CASSFSYEQFF	TGTGCCAGCAGCTTTTCGTATGAGCAGTTCTTC
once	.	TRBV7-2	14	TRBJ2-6	CASSSLAGANVLTF	TGTGCCAGCAGCTCCTTAGCCGGGGCCAACGTCCTGACTTTC
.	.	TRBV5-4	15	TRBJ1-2	CASSLSTGAQYGYTF	TGTGCCAGCAGCTTGTCCACAGGAGCACAGTATGGCTACACCTTC
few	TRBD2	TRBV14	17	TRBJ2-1	CASSQGWWAPGGNEQFF	TGTGCCAGCAGCCAAGGATGGTGGGCCCCGGGGGGCAATGAGCAGTTCTTC
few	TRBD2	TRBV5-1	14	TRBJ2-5	CASSVSGGRETQYF	TGCGCCAGCAGCGTTAGCGGGGGACGGGAGACCCAGTACTTC
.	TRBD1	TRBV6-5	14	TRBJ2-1	CASSEGASRAEQFF	TGTGCCAGCAGTGAGGGGGCCAGCCGGGCTGAGCAGTTCTTC
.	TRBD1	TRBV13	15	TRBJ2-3	CASSLRGQGLDTQYF	TGTGCCAGCAGCTTAAGAGGACAGGGGTTAGATACGCAGTATTTT
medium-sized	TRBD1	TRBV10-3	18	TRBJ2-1	CAISESPGQGFGGNEQFF	TGTGCCATCAGTGAGTCCCCGGGACAGGGGTTCGGGGGCAATGAGCAGTTCTTC
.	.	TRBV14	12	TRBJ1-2	CASSNGYYGYTF	TGTGCCAGCAGCAATGGTTACTATGGCTACACCTTC
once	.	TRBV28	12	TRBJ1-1	CASSLVNAEAFF	TGTGCCAGCAGTCTCGTAAATGCTGAAGCTTTCTTT
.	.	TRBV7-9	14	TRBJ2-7	CASSLRGDPYEQYF	TGTGCCAGCAGCTTACGAGGGGACCCCTACGAGCAGTACTTC
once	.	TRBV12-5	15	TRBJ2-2	CASGRDTSNTGELFF	TGTGCTAGTGGCCGAGACACATCGAACACCGGGGAGCTGTTTTTT
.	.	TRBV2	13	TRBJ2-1	CASRGGQYNEQFF	TGTGCCAGCAGGGGGGGACAATACAATGAGCAGTTCTTC
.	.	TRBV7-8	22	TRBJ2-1	CASSLPTNRGAGDPTYYNEQFF	TGTGCCAGCAGCTTACCCACGAACAGGGGAGCGGGAGATCCTACATATTACAATGAGCAGTTCTTC
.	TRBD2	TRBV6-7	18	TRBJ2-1	CAREESRTSGPSYNEQFF	TGTGCCAGAGAGGAGAGCCGGACTAGCGGACCATCCTACAATGAGCAGTTCTTC